The 9 T cell receptor beta chains below come from one sample, sequenced in a study of T cell repertoires in cytomegalovirus infection. TCRdb re-called the reads with MiXCR, one entry per CDR3 protein. The data show under 350,000 distinct CDR3 sequences, 9.6% seen once. Source material: PBMCs. Receptor source: a human donor in good health (CMV status not recorded). Some clones in this sample may be carry-over from other donors' samples.

The chain employs TRBV5-5 and TRBJ2-1; D is uncertain. Germline loops: CDR1 SGHKS, CDR2 YYEKEE (reference sequence). The CDR3 sequence is 15 residues long. V lost 4 bases to trimming and J lost 5 bases, with 16 bases between them. CDR3 in amino acids: CASSGRIGQDNEQFF. For the CDR3, the DNA is TGTGCCAGCAGCGGTCGTATTGGCCAAGACAATGAGCAGTTCTTC.

In this sample, this clonotype turned up many times. The chain carries TRBV6-5 and TRBJ2-6; perhaps TRBD1 as D (5 bases). CDR1 MNHEY and CDR2 SVGAGI come from the germline V gene. The CDR3 covers 16 residues. Deletions cut 0 bases from V and 3 bases from J, with 9 bases between. The CDR3 DNA sequence: TGTGCCAGCAGTTACTCGACAGTAGGTGGGGCCAACGTCCTGACTTTC. Protein: CASSYSTVGGANVLTF.

The DNA of the CDR3 is TGTGCCAGCAGTTTGCAAGACCGACTAGCGGGGGATTACAATGAGCAGTTCTTC. It translates to CASSLQDRLAGDYNEQFF. The chain combines TRBV6-5 with TRBJ2-1; 12 nucleotides agree with TRBD2. V shed 4 bases and J 4 bases; nucleotides not matched to a gene: 11. The V gene's germline CDR1 is MNHEY and CDR2 SVGAGI. This CDR3 is 18 amino acids long.

This clonotype was counted at least ten times. This chain links TRBV5-8 with TRBJ2-2; weak D call: TRBD1 (6 bases). CDR1 is SGHTS and CDR2 is YDEGEE in the germline V gene. The ends were cut back, 6 bases at V and 0 bases at J, with 12 bases in the middle. The CDR3 is 15 residues long. The CDR3 loop reads CASNVRDTNTGELFF. The DNA for the CDR3 is TGTGCCAGCAACGTCCGGGACACGAACACCGGGGAGCTGTTTTTT.

This clonotype was recorded many times. J is TRBJ2-5 and V is TRBV3-1, with 9 bases that match TRBD2. The ends lost 3 bases at V and 4 bases at J; junction bases unmatched: 9. The V gene's germline CDR1 is LGHDT and CDR2 YNNKEL (reference sequence). The CDR3 is 16 amino acids. The CDR3 protein is CASSQSSGVAGETQYF. The DNA for the CDR3 is TGTGCCAGCAGCCAGTCTAGCGGGGTCGCAGGAGAGACCCAGTACTTC.

At least ten counts were recorded for this clonotype. The rearrangement links TRBV20-1 to TRBJ2-7; D might be TRBD1 or TRBD2, each matching 6 bases. Trimming removed 2 bases from V and 6 bases from J, with 20 bases in between. The germline CDR1 and CDR2 sequences are DFQATT and SNEGSKA (reference sequence). The CDR3 is 15 amino acids. The CDR3 DNA follows: TGCAGTGCTAGACCGTTCGGGGGCTTCACGAGCGAGCAGTACTTC. It yields the protein CSARPFGGFTSEQYF.

In DNA, the CDR3 is TGCAGTGTTAAACGTAGCGGGGGGGTTTACGAGCAGTACGTC. This gives the protein CSVKRSGGVYEQYV. The chain couples TRBV20-1 to TRBJ2-7; 11 bases are shared with TRBD2. The CDR3 has 14 amino acids. Looked up from germline, CDR1 is DFQATT and CDR2 is SNEGSKA (reference sequence). V trimming: 7 bases; J trimming: 4 bases; junction bases outside the gene matches: 9.

Ten or more counts support this clonotype. This rearrangement joins TRBV5-1 to TRBJ1-1, with a possible D match to TRBD1 (5 bases). CDR3 length: 14 amino acids. The germline V and J ends were trimmed by 6 bases and 1 base, with 13 bases remaining between them. The germline V gene encodes CDR1 SGHRS and CDR2 YFSETQ. This CDR3 is CASTWGVSNTEAFF. The CDR3 DNA follows: TGCGCCAGCACCTGGGGGGTCTCGAACACTGAAGCTTTCTTT.

The V call is TRBV29-1, the J call TRBJ2-3; D call uncertain. Germline V gene lookup returns CDR1 SQVTM and CDR2 ANQGSEA. Deletions cut 2 bases from V and 0 bases from J, with 9 bases between. This CDR3 has 14 residues. Here the CDR3 DNA reads TGCAGCGTTGAACGTGGAACTAGCACAGATACGCAGTATTTT. This codes for CSVERGTSTDTQYF.